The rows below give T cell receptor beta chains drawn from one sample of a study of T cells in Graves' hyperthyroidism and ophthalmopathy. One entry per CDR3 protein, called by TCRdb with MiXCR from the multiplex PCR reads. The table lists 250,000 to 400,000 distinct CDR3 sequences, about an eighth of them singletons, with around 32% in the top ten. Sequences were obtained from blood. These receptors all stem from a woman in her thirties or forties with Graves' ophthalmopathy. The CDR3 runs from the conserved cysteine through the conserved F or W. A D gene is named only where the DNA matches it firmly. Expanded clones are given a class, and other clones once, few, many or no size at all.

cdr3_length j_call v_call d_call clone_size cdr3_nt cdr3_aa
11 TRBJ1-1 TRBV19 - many TGTGCCAGTACCATTTATCCTGAAGCTTTCTTT CASTIYPEAFF
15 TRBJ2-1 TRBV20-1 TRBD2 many TGCAGTGCTTCTAAGCGGGGCAGCTCCTACAATGAGCAGTTCTTC CSASKRGSSYNEQFF
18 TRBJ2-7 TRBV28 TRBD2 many TGTGCCAGCAGTTTTTGGGGGAGGGTCGGGTTTGGCTCCTACGAGCAGTACTTC CASSFWGRVGFGSYEQYF
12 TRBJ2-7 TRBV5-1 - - TGCGCCAGCAGCTTGGGCCACTACGAGCAGTGCTTC CASSLGHYEQCF
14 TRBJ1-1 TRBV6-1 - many TGTGCCAGCACCCCCTCTGGCAGGGGCACTGAAGCTTTCTTT CASTPSGRGTEAFF
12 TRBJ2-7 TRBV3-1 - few TGTGCCAGCAGCCATGGCAGCTACGAGCAGTACTTC CASSHGSYEQYF
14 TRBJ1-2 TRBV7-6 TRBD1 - TGTGCCAGCAGCCCACAGGGGCTGGACTATGGCTACACCTTC CASSPQGLDYGYTF
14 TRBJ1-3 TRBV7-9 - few TGTGCCAGCAGCTTACCTACAGGTGGAAACACCATATATTTT CASSLPTGGNTIYF
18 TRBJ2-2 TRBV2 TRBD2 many TGTGCCAGCAGTTGGACTAGCGGGGGGAACCGTGGCGCCGGGGAGCTGTTTTTT CASSWTSGGNRGAGELFF
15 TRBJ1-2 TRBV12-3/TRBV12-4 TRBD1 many TGTGCCAGCAGTGTTACCGGGACAGGAGTCTATGGCTACACCTTC CASSVTGTGVYGYTF
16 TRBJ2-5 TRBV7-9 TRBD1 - TGTGCCAGCAGCCTCCGGACAGGGGGCGCGAGGGAGACCCAGTACTTC CASSLRTGGARETQYF
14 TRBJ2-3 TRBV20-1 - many TGCAGTGCTAGAGTCGCGCGTAACGCAGATACGCAGTATTTT CSARVARNADTQYF
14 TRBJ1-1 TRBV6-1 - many TGTGCCAGCAGGCCTCAGCTCATGAACACTGAAGCTTTCTTT CASRPQLMNTEAFF
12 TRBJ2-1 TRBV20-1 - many TGCAGTGCTAGGACTAAGCAGAATGAGCAGTTCTTC CSARTKQNEQFF
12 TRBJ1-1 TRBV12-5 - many TGTGCTAGTGGTTTGGTACTCACTGAAGCTTTCTTT CASGLVLTEAFF
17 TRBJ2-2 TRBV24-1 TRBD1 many TGTGCCACCAGTGACCCTCCCGGGACAGCGAACACCGGGGAGCTGTTTTTT CATSDPPGTANTGELFF
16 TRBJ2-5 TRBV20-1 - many TGCAGTGCTAGCGATACACTGGGGGTTAGCCAAGAGACCCAGTACTTC CSASDTLGVSQETQYF
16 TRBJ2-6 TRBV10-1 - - TGCGCCAGCAGCGACTACACCCCGTCTGGGGCCAACGTCCTGACTTTC CASSDYTPSGANVLTF
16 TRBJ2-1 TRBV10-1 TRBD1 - TGCGCCAGCAGTGAGTCGAGTCAGGGGGCCTACAATGAGCAGTTCTTC CASSESSQGAYNEQFF
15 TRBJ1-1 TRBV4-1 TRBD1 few TGCGCCAGCAGCCGAATCGGACAGGGGAACACTGAAGCTTTCTTT CASSRIGQGNTEAFF
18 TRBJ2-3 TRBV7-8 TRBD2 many TGTGCCAGCAGCTTAGCGGGCACTAGCGGGGCCCTCTCAGATACGCAGTATTTT CASSLAGTSGALSDTQYF
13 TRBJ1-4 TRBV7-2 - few TGTGCCAGCAGCTCTTACTTCGGTGAAAAACTGTTTTTT CASSSYFGEKLFF
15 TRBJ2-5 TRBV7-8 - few TGTGCCAGCACCTTAGCCAGGGTGAACAAAGAGACCCAGTACTTC CASTLARVNKETQYF
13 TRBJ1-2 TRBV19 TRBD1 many TGTGCCAGTAGTACGACAGGGTGGGGTGGCTACACCTTC CASSTTGWGGYTF
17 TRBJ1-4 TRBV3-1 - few TGTGCCAGCAGCCAAGGCCGCCGGGTCTCAACTAATGAAAAACTGTTTTTT CASSQGRRVSTNEKLFF
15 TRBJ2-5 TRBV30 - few TGTGCCTGGAGTGATACAGGGCGACCCCCAAGGACCCAGTACTTC CAWSDTGRPPRTQYF
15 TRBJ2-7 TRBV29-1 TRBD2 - TGCAGCGTTGTTCCCGTCAGCGGGAGCTCCTACGAGCAGTACTTC CSVVPVSGSSYEQYF
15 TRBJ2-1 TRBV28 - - TGTGCCAGCACCCCCCGGGCCACCATAAGGGGTGAGCAGTTCTTC CASTPRATIRGEQFF
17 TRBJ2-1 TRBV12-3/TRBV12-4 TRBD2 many TGTGCCAGCATGACTAGCGGGGGGGCCAAGTCCTACAATGAGCAGTTCTTC CASMTSGGAKSYNEQFF
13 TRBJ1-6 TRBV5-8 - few TGTGCCAGCAGCTTGAAGCATAATTCACCCCTCCACTTT CASSLKHNSPLHF
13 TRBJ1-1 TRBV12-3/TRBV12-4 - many TGTGCCAGCAGTCCGGGGGCAGACACTGAAGCTTTCTTT CASSPGADTEAFF
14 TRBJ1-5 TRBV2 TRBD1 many TGTGCCAGCCGGGGACAGGTTGGCAATCAGCCCCAGCATTTT CASRGQVGNQPQHF
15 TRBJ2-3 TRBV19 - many TGTGCCAGTAGTATCCTCCGCACACACACAGATACGCAGTATTTT CASSILRTHTDTQYF
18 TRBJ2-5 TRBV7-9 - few TGTGCCAGCAGCTTAAAGATCGAAATTATCCGGGATCGAGAGACCCAGTACTTC CASSLKIEIIRDRETQYF
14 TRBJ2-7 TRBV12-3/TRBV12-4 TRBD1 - TGTGCCAGCAGTTCAAACACAGGGGCCTACGAGCAGTACTTC CASSSNTGAYEQYF
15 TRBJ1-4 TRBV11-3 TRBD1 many TGTGCCAGCAGCTTAGGGGGACAGCATAATGAAAAACTGTTTTTT CASSLGGQHNEKLFF
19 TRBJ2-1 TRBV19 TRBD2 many TGTGCCAGTAGTCTGGGGACGCCTAGCGGGAGTTTCACATACAATGAGCAGTTCTTC CASSLGTPSGSFTYNEQFF
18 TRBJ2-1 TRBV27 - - TGTGCCAGCAGTCCTCCGGGGGGCCAGCTCGGCCCCCCCAATGAGCAGTTCTTC CASSPPGGQLGPPNEQFF
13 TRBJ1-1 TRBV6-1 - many TGTGCCAGCAGCTTTAGTTGGAACACTGAAGCTTTCTTT CASSFSWNTEAFF
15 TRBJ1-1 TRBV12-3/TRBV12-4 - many TGTGCCAGCAGTTCCACAGGGTTGGGTGAGACTGAAGCTTTCTTT CASSSTGLGETEAFF
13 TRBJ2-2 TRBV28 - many TGTGCCAGCATCATGGGGTCGACCGGGGAGCTGTTTTTT CASIMGSTGELFF
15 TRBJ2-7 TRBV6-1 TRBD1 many TGTGCCAGCAGTTATCCCTCAGGGGGTTCCTACGAGCAGTACTTC CASSYPSGGSYEQYF
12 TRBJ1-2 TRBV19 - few TGTGCCAGTAGTACCCGGGAATATGGCTACACCTTC CASSTREYGYTF
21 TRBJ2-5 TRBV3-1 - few TGTGCCAGCAGCCAAGTACTATTGGTTAGCACTTCTGCCCACCGTCAAGAGACCCAGTACTTC CASSQVLLVSTSAHRQETQYF
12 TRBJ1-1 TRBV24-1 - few TGTGCCACCAGTGACCCCGGCGTTGGGGCTTTCTTT CATSDPGVGAFF
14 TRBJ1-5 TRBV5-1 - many TGCGCCAGCAGCTCACAGGGTAGCAATCAGCCCCAGCATTTT CASSSQGSNQPQHF
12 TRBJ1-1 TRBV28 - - TGTGCCAGCTCCCGAGGAATCGCTGAAGCTTTCTTT CASSRGIAEAFF
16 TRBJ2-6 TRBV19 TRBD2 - TGTGCCAGTAGTATAAAGCGGGAGCCCGGGGCCAACGTCCTGACTTTC CASSIKREPGANVLTF
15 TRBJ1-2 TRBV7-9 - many TGTGCCAGCAGCTTAGATACAGGGATAGACTATGGCTACACCTTC CASSLDTGIDYGYTF
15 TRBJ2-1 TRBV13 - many TGTGCCAGCTATTCATTCCTAGGCCCCCCTAGTGAGCAGTTCTTC CASYSFLGPPSEQFF
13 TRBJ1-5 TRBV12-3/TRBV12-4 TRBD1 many TGTGCCAGCAGTCTACAGGGGAATCAGCCCCAGCATTTT CASSLQGNQPQHF
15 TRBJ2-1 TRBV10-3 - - TGTGCCATCAAAAGCGGAGGGACCTCCTACAATGAGCAGTTCTTC CAIKSGGTSYNEQFF
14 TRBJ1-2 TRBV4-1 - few TGCGCCAGCAGCCAAGAACGAATTAACTATGGCTACACCTTC CASSQERINYGYTF
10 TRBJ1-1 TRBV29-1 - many TGCAGCGCCATGAACACTGAAGCTTTCTTT CSAMNTEAFF
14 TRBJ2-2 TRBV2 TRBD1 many TGTGCCACGGACAGGGGGCGGATCACCGGGGAGCTGTTTTTT CATDRGRITGELFF
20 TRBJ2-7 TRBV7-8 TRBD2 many TGTGCCAGCAGCTTAAGGGGTGGTTCTCGGACCGGACTAGCGGGAGGCGAGCAGTACTTC CASSLRGGSRTGLAGGEQYF
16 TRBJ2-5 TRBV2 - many TGTGCCAGCAGTGGGGAGAGGGGCCGGTACCAAGAGACCCAGTACTTC CASSGERGRYQETQYF
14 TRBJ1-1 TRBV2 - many TGTGCCAGCAGTGGACGGACACCCTTAGCGGGGGCTTTCTTT CASSGRTPLAGAFF
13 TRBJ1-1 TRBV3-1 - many TGTGCCAGCAGCCAAGGTTCCGGGACTTGGGCTTTCTTT CASSQGSGTWAFF
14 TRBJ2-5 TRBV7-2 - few TGTGCCAGCACTCCCCATGGGGGTGGGGAGACCCAGTACTTC CASTPHGGGETQYF